Below, 10 T cell receptor beta chains from the same sample are listed, as sequenced in a study of CD4 T cells in relation to SARS-CoV-2 and coronaviruses. TCRdb's copy holds only in-frame clones and misses some; the assay was immunoSEQ multiplex PCR. This table holds roughly 25,000 clones, about three quarters found once. The unexposed donors gave CD4+ T cells in 2011-2018, prior to COVID-19. The cells were cultured for under 13 days before CD4+ T cells were isolated. These receptors have no known antigen. Sequencing input: CD4+ T cells from PBMCs, cultured in vitro. The receptor source for this set is a human donor in good health.

This sequence joins TRBV10-3 and TRBJ2-3, with 7 nucleotides matching TRBD2. Germline assignment: CDR1 ENHRY and CDR2 SYGVKD. Trimming removed 4 bases from V and 1 base from J; junction bases left unmatched: 5. The CDR3 length is 15 residues. This chain's CDR3 is CAISASREGTDTQYF. CDR3 nucleotides: TGTGCCATCAGTGCTTCCCGGGAGGGCACAGATACGCAGTATTTT.

This chain connects TRBV7-5 to TRBJ2-1; the table gives TRBD2 as D, unverified against the DNA. TRBV7-5 is termed a pseudogene. The CDR3 covers 15 residues. The CDR3 loop is CARSFLGRQHNEQFF. The DNA of the CDR3 is TGTGCCAGAAGCTTTCTAGGGAGGCAGCACAATGAGCAGTTCTTC.

A few counts support this clone. The chain has TRBV5-1 and TRBJ1-3; TRBD1 agrees at 10 bases. Germline-derived CDR1 and CDR2 are SGHRS and YFSETQ. The trim removed 4 bases at V and 1 base at J, leaving 5 bases unmatched. The CDR3 sequence is 16 residues long. CDR3 amino acids: CASSAGDRGSGNTIYF. CDR3 bases: TGCGCCAGCAGCGCCGGGGACAGGGGATCTGGAAACACCATATATTTT.

This clone was seen just once. The chain has TRBV5-1 and TRBJ2-3; no definite D call. The CDR3 spans 11 residues. CDR1 SGHRS and CDR2 YFSETQ come from the germline V gene. V lost 0 bases and J lost 6, with 2 bases in between. The DNA for the CDR3 is TGCGCCAGCAGCTTGGGGGATACGCAGTATTTT. Residues: CASSLGDTQYF.

This sequence joins TRBV3-1 (or the pseudogene TRBV3-2) and TRBJ1-1; D not certain. V was shortened by 4 bases and J by 4 bases, with 16 bases between the two germline ends. The CDR3 loop spans 15 amino acids. Germline V gives CDR1 LGHDT, CDR2 YNNKEL (reference sequence). The CDR3 loop is CASSRGGRLGTEAFF. The CDR3 DNA sequence: TGTGCCAGCAGCCGTGGAGGGAGATTGGGCACTGAAGCTTTCTTT.

The chain recombines TRBV5-3 with TRBJ2-2; D is uncertain. TRBV5-3 is given ORF status, its function remaining uncertain. V was shortened by 0 bases and J by 7 bases, with 7 bases between the two germline ends. The CDR3 is 13 residues long. The CDR3 DNA reads as TGTGCCAGAAGCTTGGTGAAGGTCGGGGAGCTGTTTTTT. It yields the protein CARSLVKVGELFF.

The chain recombines TRBV10-2 with TRBJ1-1, with D perhaps TRBD1 (6 bases). This CDR3 comprises 14 residues. Germline values: CDR1 WSHSY, CDR2 SAAADI. With 6 bases removed from V and 0 bases from J, the gap between germline ends came to 11 bases. CDR3 in DNA: TGCGCCAGCAGCCGGGGGGCCGTGAACACTGAAGCTTTCTTT. It yields the protein CASSRGAVNTEAFF.

This chain links TRBV5-4 with TRBJ1-4, with D tentatively TRBD1 (5 bases). The CDR3 spans 11 residues. Germline CDR1 is SGHNT and CDR2 is YYREEE (reference sequence). V was clipped by 4 bases and J by 10 bases, with 8 bases between them. CDR3 protein: CASSGGGKLFF. The CDR3 DNA is TGTGCCAGCAGCGGGGGAGGAAAACTGTTTTTT.

The chain couples TRBV29-1 to TRBJ2-6, with TRBD1 as a possible D gene (5 bases). With 8 bases removed from V and 0 bases from J, the gap between germline ends came to 11 bases. The CDR3 length is 14 residues. Germline V CDR1 and CDR2: SQVTM, ANQGSEA. The CDR3 bases are TGCAGCATTACAGGAAGCTCTGGGGCCAACGTCCTGACTTTC. As protein: CSITGSSGANVLTF.

The chain couples TRBV5-1 to TRBJ2-7; 9 nucleotides line up with TRBD1. This CDR3 region has 15 residues. Germline-derived CDR1 and CDR2 are SGHRS and YFSETQ. The trim removed 4 bases at V and 0 bases at J, leaving 5 bases unmatched. The CDR3 nucleotides are TGCGCCAGCAGCACAGGGGGCCCTCTCTCCTACGAGCAGTACTTC. This translates into CASSTGGPLSYEQYF.